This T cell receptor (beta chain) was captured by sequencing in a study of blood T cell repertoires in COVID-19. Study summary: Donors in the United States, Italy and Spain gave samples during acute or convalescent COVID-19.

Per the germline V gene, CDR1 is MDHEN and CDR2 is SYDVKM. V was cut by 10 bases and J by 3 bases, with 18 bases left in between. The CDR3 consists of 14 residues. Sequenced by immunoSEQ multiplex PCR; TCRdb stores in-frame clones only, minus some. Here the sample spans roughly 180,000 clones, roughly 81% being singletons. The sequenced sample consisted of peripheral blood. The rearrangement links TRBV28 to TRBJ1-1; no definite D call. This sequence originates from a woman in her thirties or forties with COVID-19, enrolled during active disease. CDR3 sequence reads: CATSPENRDTEAFF. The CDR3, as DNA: TGTGCCACTAGCCCCGAAAATAGGGACACTGAAGCTTTCTTT.